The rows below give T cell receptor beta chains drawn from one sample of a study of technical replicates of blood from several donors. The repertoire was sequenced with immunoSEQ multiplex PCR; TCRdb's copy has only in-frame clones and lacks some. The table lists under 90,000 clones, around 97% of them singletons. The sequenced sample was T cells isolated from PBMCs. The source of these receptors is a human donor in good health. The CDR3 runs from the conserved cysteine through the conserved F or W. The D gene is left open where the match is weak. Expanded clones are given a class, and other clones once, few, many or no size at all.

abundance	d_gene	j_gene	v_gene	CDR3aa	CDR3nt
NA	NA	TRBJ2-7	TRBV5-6	CASSLGRGDEQYF	TGTGCCAGCAGCTTGGGCAGGGGTGACGAGCAGTACTTC
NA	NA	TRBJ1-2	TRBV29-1	CSVEFRDRGYTF	TGCAGCGTTGAATTCAGGGATCGCGGCTACACCTTC
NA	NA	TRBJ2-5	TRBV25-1	CASSDLNLAGETQYF	TGTGCCAGCAGTGACTTAAATCTAGCTGGAGAGACCCAGTACTTC
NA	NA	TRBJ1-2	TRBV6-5	CASSYGTGYTF	TGTGCCAGCAGTTACGGCACAGGCTACACCTTC
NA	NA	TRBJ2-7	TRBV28	CASRSGLNEQYF	TGTGCCAGCAGGTCCGGACTAAACGAGCAGTACTTC
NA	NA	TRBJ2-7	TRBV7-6	CASSLAPPGEQYF	TGTGCCAGCAGCTTAGCGCCCCCGGGCGAGCAGTACTTC
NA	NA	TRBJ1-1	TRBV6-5	CASRRSNTEAFF	TGTGCCAGCAGACGGTCGAACACTGAAGCTTTCTTT
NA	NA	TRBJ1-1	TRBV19	CASRVQALTNTEAFF	TGTGCCAGTAGGGTACAGGCATTAACGAACACTGAAGCTTTCTTT
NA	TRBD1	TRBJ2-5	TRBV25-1	CASSSGTGGRETQYF	TGTGCCAGCAGCTCCGGGACAGGGGGAAGAGAGACCCAGTACTTC
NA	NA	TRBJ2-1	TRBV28	CASSPEVGNHEQFF	TGTGCCAGCAGTCCCGAGGTCGGTAATCATGAGCAGTTCTTC
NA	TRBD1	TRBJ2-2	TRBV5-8	CASSPDRGGAGELFF	TGTGCCAGCAGCCCCGACAGGGGAGGAGCCGGGGAGCTGTTTTTT
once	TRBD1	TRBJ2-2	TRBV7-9	CASFPSTGDGELFF	TGTGCCAGCTTCCCGTCGACAGGGGACGGGGAGCTGTTTTTT
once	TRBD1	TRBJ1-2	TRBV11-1	CASSRHPGQGANYGYTF	TGTGCCAGCAGCCGACATCCGGGACAGGGGGCGAACTATGGCTACACCTTC
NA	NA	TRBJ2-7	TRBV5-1	CASSLANTAISYEQYF	TGCGCCAGCAGCTTGGCCAACACCGCCATTTCCTACGAGCAGTACTTC
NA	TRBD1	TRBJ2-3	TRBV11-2	CASSLDRWDRVADTQYF	TGTGCCAGCAGCTTAGATCGTTGGGACAGGGTAGCAGATACGCAGTATTTT
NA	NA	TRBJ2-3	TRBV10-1	CASSYVKDRASTDTQYF	TGCGCCAGCAGCTACGTAAAAGACAGAGCTAGCACAGATACGCAGTATTTT